The sample holds one count of the clone carrying this T cell receptor beta chain. Its antigen is not identified. Relative to the germline gene, one junction end is altered; a read error may explain this. Per the germline V gene, CDR1 is MNHNS and CDR2 is SASEGT. This CDR3 comprises 16 residues. This entry belongs to a study of blood T cells in healthy people across ages. As for the study in general: About one barcoded beta molecule per two T cells came from capture by template switching. Study observations and caveats: Estimates drawn from one million T cells were deemed to understate diversity.

Primers used in a second PCR of about 6 to 12 cycles were a sample-barcoded 5' primer and a J-beta primer mix. TCRdb reprocessed the 5' RACE reads via MiXCR and lists one record per CDR3 protein. Of roughly 800,000 distinct CDR3 sequences in the sample, 55% to 70% were seen once. Researchers collected 7.5 to 10 milliliters of peripheral blood from every single donor. The total RNA that was extracted per sample amounted to at least 5 micrograms. The clonotype comes from a man aged 30 to 45 in good health. The V gene is TRBV6-1, the J gene TRBJ2-7; D uncertain. What was sequenced was blood. As DNA, the CDR3 is TGCGCCAGCAGTGAATACCCGAGGATTAGCTCCTACGAGCAGTACTTC. This sequence encodes CASSEYPRISSYEQYF.